Each of the 5 T cell receptor beta chains below was sequenced from the same sample in a study of blood T cell repertoires in COVID-19. TCRdb's copy holds only in-frame clones and misses some; the assay was immunoSEQ multiplex PCR. This table holds approximately 270,000 clones, approximately 80% found once. Sequencing used peripheral blood. The receptors derive from a man older than 75 with acute or convalescent COVID-19.

The CDR3 region is CASSLLWGGRIDTQYF. DNA for the CDR3: TGTGCCAGCAGCTTACTTTGGGGGGGCAGGATAGATACGCAGTATTTT. The V gene is TRBV7-9, the J gene TRBJ2-3, with a possible D match to TRBD2 (7 bases). Per the germline V gene, CDR1 is SEHNR and CDR2 is FQNEAQ (reference sequence). V was clipped by 2 bases and J by 5 bases, with 17 bases between them. The CDR3 covers 16 residues.

This sequence joins TRBV7-2 and TRBJ2-7; TRBD1 matches 8 bases. Germline V gene data show CDR1 as SGHTA and CDR2 as FQGNSA. The CDR3 spans 16 residues. V lost 1 base and J lost 6; bases outside the gene matches: 11. The DNA of the CDR3 is TGTGCCAGCAGCTTAGGTACCGGGACAGGCCGTACCGAGCAGTACTTC. Its translation is CASSLGTGTGRTEQYF.

This chain links TRBV5-4 with TRBJ2-7, with D hard to call. This CDR3 spans 14 amino acids. Per germline, CDR1 SGHNT and CDR2 YYREEE (reference sequence). Trimming took off 4 bases at V and 7 bases at J, with 18 bases between the two ends. CDR3 residues: CASSTDSSPWEQYF. CDR3 bases: TGTGCCAGCAGCACTGACTCTTCACCCTGGGAGCAGTACTTC.

The CDR3 protein is CASSLAKRGYTF. Written as DNA, the CDR3 is TGTGCCAGCAGTTTAGCTAAGAGGGGCTACACCTTC. The chain links TRBV12-3 or TRBV12-4 to TRBJ1-2; no clear D. V was clipped by 0 bases and J by 8 bases, with 7 bases between them. The CDR3 is 12 residues long.

The chain is built from TRBV18 and TRBJ2-2; 9 nucleotides line up with TRBD2. V lost 4 bases to trimming and J lost 5 bases; unmatched junction nucleotides: 11. The CDR3 has 17 residues. Per the germline V gene, CDR1 is KGHSH and CDR2 is LQKENI. CDR3 in DNA: TGTGCCAGCTCACTCCTATTTAGCGGGAGAGGAACCGGGGAGCTGTTTTTT. This encodes CASSLLFSGRGTGELFF.